Presented here are 8 T cell receptor beta chains from one specimen sequenced in a study of spatial heterogeneity in lung cancer. Time point denoted: sample taken at primary tumor resection. Extraction of whole RNA from tumor, nontumor lung or frozen PBMC preceded unsorted sequencing. Using its own MiXCR run on the 5' RACE reads, TCRdb lists one record per CDR3 protein. The profile shows fewer than 55,000 distinct CDR3 sequences, less than 8.5% of them singletons. The specimen comprised PBMCs, sampled at surgery. The origin of the receptors is a female donor with early-stage non-small cell lung cancer.

The table lists this clonotype with many counts. The rearrangement joins TRBV29-1 to TRBJ2-5, with D perhaps matching TRBD2 (5 bases). The V end was cut by 0 bases, the J end by 7 bases, with 15 bases between. Per the germline V gene, CDR1 is SQVTM and CDR2 is ANQGSEA. There are 14 residues in the CDR3. CDR3 coding DNA: TGCAGCGTTGAAGATGAGGGCCCTGAAGGGACCCAGTACTTC. It specifies CSVEDEGPEGTQYF.

The rearrangement uses TRBV19 and TRBJ1-1; D is undetermined. Trimming cost V 1 base and J 0 bases, with 9 bases left between them. The CDR3 is made up of 15 amino acids. CDR1 is LNHDA, CDR2 SQIVND, per germline (reference sequence). CDR3: CASSIGLTVNTEAFF. The CDR3 nucleotides are TGTGCCAGTAGTATAGGTTTAACCGTGAACACTGAAGCTTTCTTT.

In this sample, this clonotype turned up many times. The rearrangement links TRBV3-1 to TRBJ2-1; D is undetermined. Germline V gene data show CDR1 as LGHDT and CDR2 as YNNKEL (reference sequence). V was clipped by 5 bases and J by 5 bases, with 10 bases between them. The CDR3 spans 13 residues. The CDR3 DNA follows: TGTGCCAGCAGCGTTCTAGTGCACAATGAGCAGTTCTTC. This translates into CASSVLVHNEQFF.

This chain connects TRBV27 to TRBJ2-7, with a tentative D call TRBD1 (5 bases). The germline CDR1 and CDR2 sequences are MNHEY and SMNVEV (reference sequence). This CDR3 spans 13 amino acids. V gave up 6 bases and J gave up 3 bases, with 12 bases separating them. The CDR3, as DNA: TGTGCCAGCAGAGGGGCAGGGCGCTACGAGCAGTACTTC. It codes for CASRGAGRYEQYF.

This clonotype was counted a few times. The chain joins TRBV20-1 to TRBJ2-2; no clear D. V was trimmed by 0 bases and J by 0 bases, leaving 8 bases between them. CDR3 size: 15 residues. Germline V CDR1 and CDR2: DFQATT, SNEGSKA (reference sequence). CDR3 nucleotide sequence: TGCAGTGCTAGAGATAATACAGCGAACACCGGGGAGCTGTTTTTT. Its translation is CSARDNTANTGELFF.

In its sample, this clonotype was seen a few times. V and J are TRBV12-3 or TRBV12-4 and TRBJ2-1; TRBD1 matches at 7 bases. The CDR3 loop spans 15 amino acids. V trimming: 5 bases; J trimming: 5 bases; junction bases outside the gene matches: 9. CDR3 protein: CASSETGISHNEQFF. The CDR3 DNA sequence: TGTGCCAGCAGTGAGACAGGGATATCTCACAATGAGCAGTTCTTC.

This rearrangement joins TRBV7-2 to TRBJ2-1; D could derive from TRBD1 or TRBD2 (5 bases each). Germline V gene data show CDR1 as SGHTA and CDR2 as FQGNSA. This CDR3 spans 12 amino acids. The V and J ends lost 5 bases and 13 bases respectively, with 15 bases between them. The CDR3 here is CASSKPTRTQFF. The CDR3 nucleotides read TGTGCCAGCAGCAAACCAACTAGGACACAGTTCTTC.

This clonotype was picked up many times. V is TRBV30 and J is TRBJ2-7; D gene ambiguous. Between the trimmed V and J ends, which lost 4 bases and 1 base, there was a span of 11 bases. The CDR3 loop spans 13 amino acids. Germline V gene lookup returns CDR1 GTSNPN and CDR2 SVGIG (reference sequence). CDR3 sequence (DNA): TGTGCCTGGAAAGGTAGAAGGTCCTACGAGCAGTACTTC. Translating gives CAWKGRRSYEQYF.